The source of this T cell receptor (beta chain) is a study of cytomegalovirus exposure and HLA in healthy donors (dated by TCRdb to about 2017). Regarding the study in general: An earlier analysis of several hundred of the donors reported 250 to 300 Gb of sequence data and approximately 110 million unique TCR beta sequences from roughly 200 million T cells. Roughly 300 gigabases of sequencing data and 91 million or so unique TCR sequences made up an early release that covered nearly 650 HLA-typed donors. Among the roughly 400 genotyped donors, around 81% belonged to the genetic ancestry cluster associated with self-reported Caucasian donors. The study was designed to test whether signatures of past pathogen exposure could be identified by cataloging public T cell receptors. The T cell repertoires of 666 subjects were profiled by immunosequencing and related to cytomegalovirus serostatus. In addition to the first cohort of roughly 670 subjects, a separate validation cohort of 130 or so different subjects was used. To predict cytomegalovirus infection status, the study brought together high-throughput TCR immunosequencing, statistical association of individual TCRs with disease status, and machine learning. In a later analysis, previously published TCR beta repertoires from 550 to 750 donors were re-analyzed and high-resolution HLA genotyping was added so that TCR occurrence patterns could be studied. In the later analysis, no new phenotypic data were used to find candidate immune exposures; instead, reliance was placed on TCR beta sequences and their occurrence across donors. To decide whether each TCR beta V gene segment behaved as functional or pseudogenic, an earlier analysis of some 600 of the donors relied on high-throughput TCR beta sequencing. Alongside the repertoire data, information on donor age, sex, ethnicity and CMV serostatus was compiled. A later genetic analysis used genome-wide SNP genotypes for about 55% of the 666 donors, treating that subset as a discovery cohort. Every repertoire in the discovery cohort had been generated on one and the same sequencing platform. Both class I and class II loci were covered by HLA typing, at four-digit resolution. Typing coverage varied by locus: roughly 629-640 donors for A, B, C, DRB1 and DQB1; approximately 500 for DQA1; more than 600 for DPA1; about 450 for DPB1. Four or five DR-DQ haplotypes were treated as single units for association and clustering because of strong linkage in the cohort. Among 300 to 500 genotyped donors of the cohort, an average of approximately 240,000 unique TCR beta nucleotide sequences was sequenced per donor, of which 15% to 20% were non-productive. Broad study findings and their caveats: It was suggested by the authors that the approach could potentially be generalized to other disease states and immunological phenotypes. Specific HLA alleles were associated with over 15,000 TCR beta sequences at a false discovery rate of 0.05 in a later analysis. Over 15 rarely observed V segments, including chromosome 9 orphons, were excluded from the earlier analysis of about 610 of the donors because counts were too low. A total of roughly 160 TCR beta chains were listed by the study as associated with cytomegalovirus. In this cohort, only TCR beta chains were sequenced, and detectable features were limited by the absence of alpha or paired-chain data. Some IMGT-functional V segments, including TRBV6-2 and TRBV6-3, could not be told apart with the 87-base-pair reads, so those segments were excluded. Sequencing depth was assumed to be roughly uniform across donors in the presence/absence analyses, though that assumption may not hold. When HLA alleles, especially DR and DQ, strongly co-occurred, TCR associations were difficult to assign to individual alleles. Because HLA typing was unavailable for some donors at each locus, only the typed subset was used in association tests. In both the original and validation cohorts, the classifier was reported to diagnose cytomegalovirus status with high specificity and sensitivity. The sequencing pipeline was judged likely to have produced a cluster of highly shared sequence variants as a technical artifact. In vitro tests confirmed that a few of the cytomegalovirus-associated TCR beta chains recognize cytomegalovirus antigens. A further reported finding was that TCR beta sequences accurately predicted the HLA-A and HLA-B alleles for most subjects in the first cohort. A later analysis found that most CMV-associated TCR beta chains appeared HLA-restricted, with HLA associations seemingly driven largely by CMV exposure. In an earlier analysis of some 500 of the donors, most TCR beta V segments appeared in productive rearrangements about 90% or about 30% of the time, broadly matching IMGT annotations. In a later analysis, TCR association rates were found to vary across HLA loci, with the most associated TCRs seen for DRB1 alleles and the fewest for HLA-C alleles. A later genetic analysis reported fewer N-insertions in productive TCRs among donors in an Asian-associated ancestry cluster than the roughly 670-donor mean. Across donors, most TCR sequences were observed very rarely, whereas some public TCRs were present in many individuals. In a later analysis, HLA-associated TCR beta chains were found to be more clonally expanded and to have lower generation probabilities than equally common non-associated chains. For the cohort, immune exposure information was limited to CMV serostatus. In a later genetic analysis, a missense DCLRE1C variant was associated with V-gene and J-gene trimming of TCR beta chains, and the association was replicated in an independent cohort. Linkage disequilibrium might explain the correlated functional status among segregating V segments, but an unknown experimental factor could not be excluded. In a later analysis, several top co-occurrence clusters were reported to appear linked to parvovirus B19, influenza, CMV and Epstein-Barr virus.

With regard to this clone: Its cognate antigen has yet to be identified. No much larger clonotype is one base removed from it; base qualities were not supplied.

Based on the germline V gene (reference sequence), the CDR1 and CDR2 sequences are SGHNT and YYREEE. The CDR3 runs 16 residues from the cysteine to the phenylalanine. This entry keeps only the CDR3 DNA: 48 bases, framed from base 1. The cohort consisted of 600 or so healthy bone marrow donors. At the time of sampling, all cohort members were nominally healthy, though unrecorded immune exposures were likely present. The donor tested CMV seropositive and was one of the 289 seropositive cohort members. Each donor provided a peripheral blood sample, and peripheral blood mononuclear cells were used for TCR beta sequencing. The Qiagen DNeasy Blood Extraction Kit was used to extract genomic DNA from the blood cell samples. The library relied on the immunoSEQ multiplex PCR assay. The multiplex PCR relied on a mix of 60 forward primers for TCR Vbeta segments and 13 reverse primers for TCR Jbeta segments. A multiplex PCR assay on genomic DNA amplified the CDR3 region of rearranged TCR beta genes. On the Illumina HiSeq System, the amplified TCR beta libraries were sequenced as 87-base-pair reads. The original pipeline was this. Across the 500 to 850 repertoires, a later analysis counted approximately 75 million unique TCR beta chains, roughly 11 million of which were shared by at least two donors. Raw reads were error-corrected and collapsed into unique sequences with a nearest-neighbor algorithm that merged closely related sequences to remove PCR and sequencing errors. Alignment of CDR3 sequences to IMGT reference sequences was used to assign V, D and J gene segments. For a sequence to be retained, at least a six-nucleotide match to both a V gene segment and a J gene segment was required. A rearrangement counted as productive if the CDR3 had no stop codons and remained in frame with V and J, and every other rearrangement counted as non-productive. Following IMGT convention, CDR3 was defined as the stretch from the second conserved V-encoded cysteine to the conserved J-encoded phenylalanine. Sequences without an unambiguous match to a single V gene segment were excluded from the earlier analysis of almost 600 of the donors. An earlier analysis of a few hundred of the donors classified V segments as functional when productive rearrangements were above 56.7% and as segregating when the standard deviation between donors was above 5%. A statistical classification framework was developed to diagnose cytomegalovirus status using the catalog of TCR beta chain sequences. In a later analysis, TCR nucleotide sequences were compared against IMGT/GENE-DB human TR gene sequences so that V and J genes could be assigned. The TCRdist pipeline was used in a later analysis to assign CDR3 sequences and most-parsimonious VDJ recombination scenarios. In a later analysis, each TCR beta chain was defined by its CDR3 amino acid sequence together with its V-gene family, and reads without a unique V-gene family were excluded. In a later analysis, nearly 600 highly shared, low-generation-probability nucleotide sequences were removed to address suspected cross-contamination and a sequencing artifact. In a later analysis, a clonal expansion index for each public chain was calculated from normalized within-repertoire ranks of inferred template counts. Generation probabilities in a later analysis came from a VDJ recombination model fitted to out-of-frame rearrangements, and those results were checked against IGoR. In a later analysis, TCR-TCR, TCR-HLA and TCR-CMV co-occurrence was scored with hypergeometric tests, and a repertoire-size bias correction was applied to TCR pairs. A later analysis estimated false discovery rates by permuting HLA or CMV assignments 20 times. In a later analysis, co-occurring TCRs were grouped using DBSCAN, with TCRdist sequence similarity added in when clustering inside HLA-allele-positive subsets. Repertoires with fewer than 30,000 or more than 120,000 public chains, plus five repertoires with anomalous nucleotide sharing, were excluded from co-occurrence clustering. In its TCRdb copy, this immuneACCESS table keeps in-frame sequences only and misses some clones. Where compared with another copy, unresolved V genes explain less than half of these, and the others have no known cause. V and J calls and clone size are copied from that table; D and trimming were computed from the DNA. The sample table contains fewer than 85,000 clones; only one count was recorded for over 60% of them. Over 10% of the sample lies in the top ten.

The sample consisted of PBMCs. Here the chain combines TRBV5-4 and TRBJ2-5, with 11 central nucleotides matching TRBD2. Near its end, the DNA agrees better with TRBJ2-7, so the J call may be wrong. The clonotype originates from a male donor in good health and CMV-seropositive. The DNA reads as follows: TGTGCCAGCAGCCTCCTAGCGGGAGGCGCGTCCTACGAGCAGTACTTC. It translates as CASSLLAGGASYEQYF.